The 3 T cell receptor beta chains below were found in one sample sequenced in a study of blood T cells in healthy people across ages. A J-beta primer mix and a sample-barcoded 5' primer were used in a second PCR of about 7 to 12 cycles. TCRdb re-called the 5' RACE reads with MiXCR, one entry per CDR3 protein. The sample has some 670,000 distinct CDR3 sequences, approximately 52% seen once. Sequenced sample: blood. The receptors were gathered from an elderly woman in good health.

About this clonotype: A much more abundant neighbour one base away suggests this may be a read error. The chain carries TRBV4-1 and TRBJ2-3, with TRBD1 matching 9 bases. The CDR3 totals 16 residues. The V gene's germline CDR1 is MGHRA and CDR2 YSYEKL. The trim removed 4 bases at V and 4 bases at J, leaving 9 bases unmatched. CDR3 bases: TGCGCCAGCAGCCGAGAGAGGGGACAGGGCGCAGATACGCAGTATTTT. Amino acid sequence: CASSRERGQGADTQYF.

This clonotype has only one observation. V and J are TRBV3-1 and TRBJ1-1; 7 bases fit TRBD1. This CDR3 spans 14 amino acids. The ends lost 4 bases at V and 5 bases at J; junction bases unmatched: 7. CDR1 is LGHDT, CDR2 YNNKEL, per germline (reference sequence). This CDR3 is CASSPTNRGTEAFF. The CDR3 coding sequence is TGTGCCAGCAGCCCCACTAACAGGGGAACTGAAGCTTTCTTT.

This clonotype was counted many times. CDR3 protein: CSARDSQETQYF. The CDR3 bases are TGCAGTGCTAGGGACAGCCAAGAGACCCAGTACTTC. The gene calls are TRBV20-1 and TRBJ2-5; a possible D gene is TRBD1 (6 bases). The CDR3 runs to 12 residues. Trimming pared 3 bases from V and 1 base from J, leaving 6 bases between. CDR1 and CDR2 (germline): DFQATT, SNEGSKA (reference sequence).